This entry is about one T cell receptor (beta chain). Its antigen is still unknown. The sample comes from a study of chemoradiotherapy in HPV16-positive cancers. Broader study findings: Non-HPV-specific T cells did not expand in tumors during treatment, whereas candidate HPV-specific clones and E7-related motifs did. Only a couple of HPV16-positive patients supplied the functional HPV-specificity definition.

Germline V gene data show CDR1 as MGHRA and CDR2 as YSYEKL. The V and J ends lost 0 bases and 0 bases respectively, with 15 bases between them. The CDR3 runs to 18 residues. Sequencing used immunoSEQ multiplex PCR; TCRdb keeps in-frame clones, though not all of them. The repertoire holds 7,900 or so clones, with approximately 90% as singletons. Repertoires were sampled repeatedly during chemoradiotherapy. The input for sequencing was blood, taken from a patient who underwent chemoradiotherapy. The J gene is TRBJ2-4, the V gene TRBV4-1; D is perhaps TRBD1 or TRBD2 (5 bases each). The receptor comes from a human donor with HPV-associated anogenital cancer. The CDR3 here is CASSQDTGTTVAKNIQYF. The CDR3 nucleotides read TGCGCCAGCAGCCAAGATACCGGGACGACCGTAGCCAAAAACATTCAGTACTTC.